This T cell receptor (beta chain) was captured in a study of T cell responses to AZD1222 COVID-19 vaccine. Study results and caveats: Samples come after the peak T cell response, not at day 14. Spike-specific TCR repertoires showed rising breadth and depth after two AZD1222 doses.

CDR3 length: 18 residues. CDR1 is MNHNY and CDR2 is SVGAGI in the germline V gene (reference sequence). With V trimmed by 5 bases and J by 0 bases, 8 bases remained unmatched. Data came from immunoSEQ multiplex PCR; TCRdb stores just in-frame clones and leaves some out. The profile shows over 120,000 clones, 92% of them singletons. In regard to this clone: Its target is not known.

This receptor was taken from an adult who received the AZD1222 COVID-19 vaccine. The V call is TRBV6-6, the J call TRBJ2-3; 13 nucleotides align to TRBD2. This specimen consisted of peripheral blood, obtained 28 days after the second AZD1222 dose. For the CDR3, the DNA is TGTGCCAGCAGTCCCACTAGCGGGAGGGCCACTAGCACAGATACGCAGTATTTT. This codes for CASSPTSGRATSTDTQYF.